This TCR beta chain was recovered during a study of long-term antiretroviral therapy in people with HIV. Germline V gene data show CDR1 as LGHNT and CDR2 as FRNRAP. CDR3 size: 15 residues. V was shortened by 3 bases and J by 2 bases, with 13 bases between the two germline ends. The run of the v3.0 immunoSEQ assay was at survey level. Assay: immunoSEQ multiplex PCR; the TCRdb copy retains only in-frame clones and omits some. The sample consists of 30,000 to 40,000 clones, roughly three quarters of them appearing once. The chain has TRBV12-5 and TRBJ2-5, with D possibly matching TRBD1 (6 bases). This specimen consisted of unsorted PBMCs, obtained 1.9 years after starting antiretroviral therapy. The clonotype was recovered from a man between 18 and 29 years old with HIV. CDR3 DNA sequence: TGTGCTAGTGGTTTCGGACAGACCGGGCAAGAGACCCAGTACTTC. Translating it yields CASGFGQTGQETQYF.